This T cell receptor beta chain was sequenced in a study of cytomegalovirus exposure and HLA in healthy donors. V lost 0 bases and J 2 bases, leaving 16 bases between the germline ends. The CDR3 spans 17 residues. CDR1 and CDR2 (germline): SNHLY, FYNNEI. This PCR relied on a set of 60 Vbeta primers and 13 Jbeta primers. Assay used: immunoSEQ multiplex PCR; TCRdb lists only in-frame clones, some missing. Here the sample spans 50,000 to 60,000 clones, around 66% being singletons. This sequence was found in a man younger than 30 in good health and CMV-seronegative. J is TRBJ1-2 and V is TRBV2; D is possibly TRBD1 (6 bases). Specimen: PBMCs. Here the CDR3 reads CASSEAVGGGPNYGYTF. CDR3 coding DNA: TGTGCCAGCAGTGAAGCGGTAGGGGGGGGTCCGAACTATGGCTACACCTTC. The complete variable domain, with remaining parts taken from reference TRBV2 and TRBJ1-2, reads EPEVTQTPSHQVTQMGQEVILRCVPISNHLYFYWYRQILGQKVEFLVSFYNNEISEKSEIFDDQFSVERPDGSNFTLKIRSTKLEDSAMYFCASSEAVGGGPNYGYTFGSGTRLTVV.